The 29 T cell receptor beta chains below were found in one sample sequenced in a study of blood T cell repertoires in COVID-19. Generated by immunoSEQ multiplex PCR, the TCRdb table keeps only in-frame clones and is missing some. The sample records a few hundred thousand clones, approximately 85% being singletons. The sample was PBMCs or T cells enriched from blood (not recorded which). These receptors came from a man between 25 and 39 years old who had recovered from COVID-19.

The rearrangement links TRBV10-1 to TRBJ2-1; TRBD1 matches 8 bases. V dropped 4 bases and J dropped 7; count of bases not matched to a gene: 3. The germline CDR1 and CDR2 sequences are WNHNN and SYGVQD (reference sequence). CDR3 length: 13 amino acids. CDR3 protein: CASSANRGNEQFF. CDR3 sequence (DNA): TGCGCCAGCAGTGCTAACAGGGGGAATGAGCAGTTCTTC.

The chain combines TRBV7-9 with TRBJ1-6, with D perhaps matching TRBD1 (5 bases). In germline, CDR1 is SEHNR, CDR2 FQNEAQ (reference sequence). The ends were cut back, 2 bases at V and 8 bases at J, with 16 bases in the middle. The CDR3 loop spans 16 amino acids. CDR3 nucleotides: TGTGCCAGCAGCTTAAAGCAGGGCAGGGATGATTCACCCCTCCACTTT. This encodes CASSLKQGRDDSPLHF.

This clone was recorded once. This sequence joins TRBV10-2 and TRBJ1-1; D may be TRBD1 (5 bases). V was trimmed by 2 bases and J by 4 bases, leaving 5 bases between them. CDR1 is WSHSY and CDR2 is SAAADI in the germline V gene. This CDR3 is 12 amino acids long. The CDR3 DNA follows: TGCGCCAGCAGTGAGCAGGGCACTGAAGCTTTCTTT. Translation: CASSEQGTEAFF.

This clone appeared a single time. The chain carries TRBV21-1 and TRBJ1-1. TRBV21-1 is a known pseudogene. This CDR3 has 15 residues. In nucleotides, the CDR3 is TGTGCCAGCAGCAAACGGGAGGGGGCGGACACTGAAGCTTTCTTT. Translation: CASSKREGADTEAFF.

The chain couples TRBV9 to TRBJ2-3, with 11 bases matching TRBD2. This CDR3 spans 18 amino acids. The ends lost 3 bases at V and 0 bases at J; junction bases unmatched: 9. Germline-derived CDR1 and CDR2 are SGDLS and YYNGEE. CDR3 bases: TGTGCCAGCAGCGCTCCTTTAGCGGGGGGGAGTAGCACAGATACGCAGTATTTT. As protein: CASSAPLAGGSSTDTQYF.

The V and J genes are TRBV13 and TRBJ2-3; 10 positions match TRBD2. Germline V gives CDR1 PRHDT, CDR2 FYEKMQ (reference sequence). V dropped 6 bases and J dropped 3; count of bases not matched to a gene: 27. The CDR3 is 22 amino acids. The CDR3 loop reads CASSSSTPRRGLAGAMTDTQYF. The CDR3 coding sequence is TGTGCCAGCAGTTCTAGCACCCCGCGGCGGGGCCTAGCGGGGGCAATGACAGATACGCAGTATTTT.

The chain couples TRBV10-3 to TRBJ2-1; 11 nucleotides align to TRBD2. After removal of 6 bases from V and 7 bases from J, the junction contained 5 bases not matched to a gene. This CDR3 has 14 amino acids. Per the germline V gene, CDR1 is ENHRY and CDR2 is SYGVKD. The CDR3 coding sequence is TGTGCCATCAGGAGACTAGCGGGGTTGAATGAGCAGTTCTTC. This translates into CAIRRLAGLNEQFF.

The rearrangement uses TRBV27 and TRBJ1-2, with 9 bases fitting TRBD1. The CDR3 is made up of 13 amino acids. CDR1 and CDR2 (germline): MNHEY, SMNVEV (reference sequence). The J segment lost 2 bases and the V segment lost 8 bases, leaving 3 bases of the junction unmatched. CDR3 region: CASGDRANYGYTF. The CDR3 DNA sequence: TGTGCCAGCGGGGACAGGGCGAACTATGGCTACACCTTC.

J is TRBJ2-2 and V is TRBV5-6; 8 bases map to TRBD1. The ends lost 4 bases at V and 3 bases at J; junction bases unmatched: 5. Germline CDR1 is SGHDT and CDR2 is YYEEEE. This CDR3 contains 15 residues. CDR3 sequence reads: CASSLTGVDTGELFF. In nucleotides, the CDR3 is TGTGCCAGCAGCCTGACAGGGGTTGACACCGGGGAGCTGTTTTTT.

The chain joins TRBV7-3 to TRBJ2-2, with D possibly TRBD1 on 6 matching bases. With 5 bases removed from V and 1 base from J, the gap between germline ends came to 8 bases. CDR1 is SGHTA, CDR2 FQGTGA, per germline. CDR3 size: 14 residues. The CDR3 here is CASSQGKNTGELFF. CDR3 nucleotide sequence: TGTGCCAGCAGCCAGGGGAAGAACACCGGGGAGCTGTTTTTT. Looking up the rest from reference TRBV7-3 and TRBJ2-2 gives the full variable domain: GAGVSQTPSNKVTEKGKYVELRCDPISGHTALYWYRQSLGQGPEFLIYFQGTGAADDSGLPNDRFFAVRPEGSVSTLKIQRTERGDSAVYLCASSQGKNTGELFFGEGSRLTVL.

The rearrangement joins TRBV19 to TRBJ1-5, with D unresolved. The CDR3 runs 15 residues. The V end lost 3 bases, the J end lost 7 bases, and 16 bases lay between the germline ends. Germline CDR1 and CDR2: LNHDA and SQIVND (reference sequence). CDR3 in DNA: TGTGCCAGTAGTATTGTGGATCCAACGGGACAGCCCCAGCATTTT. Residues: CASSIVDPTGQPQHF.

The V gene is TRBV7-9, the J gene TRBJ2-3; the match to TRBD2 covers 9 bases. The CDR3 totals 17 residues. The germline CDR1 and CDR2 sequences are SEHNR and FQNEAQ (reference sequence). J was trimmed by 2 bases and V by 3 bases; bases with no gene match: 9. In nucleotides, the CDR3 is TGTGCCAGCAGCTTCGAGGGGGTAGCGGGGGCCACAGATACGCAGTATTTT. It is translated as CASSFEGVAGATDTQYF. Together with reference TRBV7-9 and TRBJ2-3, the CDR3 gives the full variable domain: DTGVSQNPRHKITKRGQNVTFRCDPISEHNRLYWYRQTLGQGPEFLTYFQNEAQLEKSRLLSDRFSAERPKGSFSTLEIQRTEQGDSAMYLCASSFEGVAGATDTQYFGPGTRLTVL.

The chain employs TRBV10-3 and TRBJ1-1, with D hard to call. Trimming cost V 5 bases and J 0 bases, with 16 bases left between them. The CDR3 extends over 16 amino acids. The germline V gene has CDR1 ENHRY and CDR2 SYGVKD. As DNA, the CDR3 is TGTGCCATCAGTACATTCCAACAGACCATGAACACTGAAGCTTTCTTT. It yields the protein CAISTFQQTMNTEAFF.

The rearrangement links TRBV7-2 to TRBJ1-2; D remains unclear. Germline CDR1 and CDR2: SGHTA and FQGNSA. This CDR3 is 14 amino acids long. V lost 5 bases and J lost 5, with 15 bases in between. Here the CDR3 reads CASSNRVNRYGYTF. CDR3 coding DNA: TGTGCCAGCAGCAATCGAGTAAACCGATATGGCTACACCTTC.

The sample holds a few counts of this clone. The V gene is TRBV18, the J gene TRBJ1-2, with 7 bases identical to TRBD1. This CDR3 has 14 amino acids. V was pared by 2 bases and J by 3 bases, with 3 bases of the junction left unmatched. Per the germline V gene, CDR1 is KGHSH and CDR2 is LQKENI. CDR3 loop: CASSPTGTDYGYTF. The CDR3 nucleotides read TGTGCCAGCTCACCAACCGGGACAGACTATGGCTACACCTTC.

The V gene is TRBV5-4, the J gene TRBJ1-2; weak D call: TRBD1 (5 bases). This CDR3 contains 14 residues. Germline V lookup: CDR1 SGHNT, CDR2 YYREEE (reference sequence). V lost 4 bases and J 5 bases, leaving 15 bases between the germline ends. The CDR3 nucleotides read TGTGCCAGCAGCCTAGGGACGGCGGGGTATGGCTACACCTTC. The encoded protein is CASSLGTAGYGYTF.

The chain couples TRBV7-3 to TRBJ2-1; 7 bases are a match to TRBD1. Losses at the gene ends were 5 bases for V and 10 bases for J; bases not matched to a gene: 8. There are 13 residues in the CDR3. Germline lookup yields CDR1 SGHTA and CDR2 FQGTGA. The CDR3 region is CASSLGQVGEQFF. The CDR3, as DNA: TGTGCCAGCAGCCTCGGACAGGTAGGGGAGCAGTTCTTC.

This chain connects TRBV20-1 to TRBJ1-5, with TRBD1 matching over 9 bases. Germline V gene sequence: CDR1 DFQATT, CDR2 SNEGSKA (reference sequence). CDR3 size: 15 residues. V gave up 3 bases and J gave up 3 bases; unmatched junction bases: 6. CDR3 bases: TGCAGTGCTAGTACCGGGACAGGGAACAATCAGCCCCAGCATTTT. The encoded protein is CSASTGTGNNQPQHF.

The chain links TRBV30 to TRBJ1-1; D is unclear. V was cut by 3 bases and J by 1 base, with 12 bases left in between. Germline V gene sequence: CDR1 GTSNPN, CDR2 SVGIG (reference sequence). The CDR3 totals 14 residues. The CDR3 DNA reads TGTGCCTGGAGGCAGGAACCAGGGAACACTGAAGCTTTCTTT. Amino acids: CAWRQEPGNTEAFF.

The chain couples TRBV30 to TRBJ2-3, with 9 bases aligning to TRBD1. Germline CDR1 reads GTSNPN; CDR2 reads SVGIG (reference sequence). This CDR3 is 14 amino acids long. Trimming cost V 4 bases and J 3 bases; bases outside gene matches: 5. This chain's CDR3 is CAWKQGAGTDTQYF. The DNA of the CDR3 is TGTGCCTGGAAACAGGGGGCGGGTACAGATACGCAGTATTTT.

This clone was observed a handful of times. The chain carries TRBV6-1 and TRBJ2-3; D is possibly TRBD1 (6 bases). This CDR3 region has 15 residues. V dropped 3 bases and J dropped 4 bases, with 14 bases sitting between them. Germline lookup yields CDR1 MNHNS and CDR2 SASEGT. CDR3 residues: CASSERNRAADTQYF. CDR3 nucleotide sequence: TGTGCCAGCAGTGAGAGAAACAGGGCGGCAGATACGCAGTATTTT.

This clone was counted a single time. The chain is built from TRBV6-5 and TRBJ2-7; a weak D match, TRBD1 (6 bases). Germline V lookup: CDR1 MNHEY, CDR2 SVGAGI. The ends were cut back, 8 bases at V and 2 bases at J, with 10 bases in the middle. This CDR3 spans 12 amino acids. DNA of the CDR3: TGTGCCAGCGGGACAACTCCCTACGAGCAGTACTTC. Translating it yields CASGTTPYEQYF.

V usage is TRBV6-1 and J usage is TRBJ1-2; possibly TRBD1 for D (5 bases). The germline gives CDR1 MNHNS, CDR2 SASEGT. The CDR3 consists of 13 residues. V was shortened by 3 bases and J by 8 bases, with 13 bases between the two germline ends. CDR3 nucleotide sequence: TGTGCCAGCAGTGAGTCTCAGGGTGGGGGCTACACCTTC. Its translation: CASSESQGGGYTF.

This sequence joins TRBV20-1 and TRBJ1-2; tentatively, D is TRBD1 (5 bases). CDR3 size: 11 residues. The V end was cut by 6 bases, the J end by 9 bases, with 14 bases between. Germline loops: CDR1 DFQATT, CDR2 SNEGSKA (reference sequence). The CDR3 region is CSAYPGLSYTF. In nucleotides, the CDR3 is TGCAGTGCATACCCGGGACTAAGCTACACCTTC.

The chain joins TRBV6-5 to TRBJ2-7; 8 bases fit TRBD1. V dropped 0 bases and J dropped 4; count of bases not matched to a gene: 8. The CDR3 has 16 amino acids. CDR1 and CDR2 from the germline V gene are MNHEY and SVGAGI. In DNA, the CDR3 is TGTGCCAGCAGTTACTCCGCAGGGGGCATCGATTACGAGCAGTACTTC. This translates into CASSYSAGGIDYEQYF.

The chain combines TRBV29-1 with TRBJ2-3; possibly TRBD2 for D (6 bases). Germline values: CDR1 SQVTM, CDR2 ANQGSEA. This CDR3 spans 13 amino acids. V gave up 4 bases and J gave up 3 bases, with 11 bases separating them. The DNA for the CDR3 is TGCAGCGTTGGTGGGCGGGATACAGATACGCAGTATTTT. Amino acids: CSVGGRDTDTQYF.

This chain links TRBV15 with TRBJ1-2; TRBD1 aligns across 9 bases. V lost 2 bases and J lost 8; bases outside the gene matches: 12. Germline V gene sequence: CDR1 LNHNV, CDR2 YYDKDF (reference sequence). The CDR3 sequence is 16 residues long. The CDR3 nucleotides are TGTGCCACCAGCAGAAAAAGCGGGACAGGGAAATGGGGCTACACCTTC. Protein sequence: CATSRKSGTGKWGYTF.

This sequence joins TRBV6-2 or TRBV6-3 and TRBJ2-2; D is perhaps TRBD2 (5 bases). Germline V CDR1 and CDR2: MNHEY, SVGEGT. V was shortened by 0 bases and J by 3 bases, with 5 bases between the two germline ends. There are 14 residues in the CDR3. The CDR3 is CASSYSDYTGELFF. In DNA form, the CDR3 reads TGTGCCAGCAGTTACTCGGACTACACCGGGGAGCTGTTTTTT.

This clone was counted between two and nine times. V and J are TRBV5-6 and TRBJ2-1, with D unresolved. V shed 4 bases and J shed 0 bases, with 11 bases lying between them. Germline assignment: CDR1 SGHDT and CDR2 YYEEEE. This CDR3 contains 15 residues. The CDR3: CASSATVSSYNEQFF. The DNA for the CDR3 is TGTGCCAGCAGCGCCACAGTAAGCTCCTACAATGAGCAGTTCTTC.